These T cell receptor beta chains were read from a single sample in a study of T-cell reconstitution after alpha-beta-depleted transplantation in children. MiXCR, applied by TCRdb to the PCR reads, yields one record per CDR3 protein. Here the sample spans about 270,000 distinct CDR3 sequences, about 10% being singletons. Sequenced here: PBMCs from the stem cell graft donor, sampled from the stem cell graft. Receptors were obtained from a human donor who donated a stem cell graft to a child with SCID. The CDR3 runs from the conserved cysteine through the conserved F or W. The D gene is left open where the match is weak. Rows may omit the clone size; those that give it use once, few, many or a size class.

clone_size	d_call	v_call	j_call	cdr3_nt	cdr3_aa
-	-	TRBV6-2/TRBV6-3	TRBJ2-7	TGTGCCAGCAGTTACTGGACCTCCTACGAGCAGTACTTC	CASSYWTSYEQYF
many	TRBD1	TRBV29-1	TRBJ2-7	TGCAGCGTTTGGACAGGAGGCTACGAGCAGTACTTC	CSVWTGGYEQYF
few	-	TRBV5-1	TRBJ2-1	TGCGCCAGCAGCGTGGGGGTCGTCGCGGCCGTGCAGGGTGAGCAGTTCTTC	CASSVGVVAAVQGEQFF
few	TRBD1	TRBV18	TRBJ2-3	TGTGCCAGCTCACGAAGACAGGGAAGGGACACAGATACGCAGTATTTT	CASSRRQGRDTDTQYF
-	-	TRBV7-9	TRBJ2-7	TGTGCCAGCAGCTTCGACAGCACAGGCGAGCAGTACTTC	CASSFDSTGEQYF
few	-	TRBV3-1	TRBJ2-5	TGTGCCAGCAGCCAAGACAGGGATGGGACCCAGTACTTC	CASSQDRDGTQYF
many	-	TRBV19	TRBJ2-3	TGTGCCAGTAGTCCAAAGCCCCAGGGCCCAGATACGCAGTATTTT	CASSPKPQGPDTQYF
-	TRBD1	TRBV5-1	TRBJ1-1	TGCGCCAGCAGCCTCAGGGGGGGGGAGAACACTGAAGCTTTCTTT	CASSLRGGENTEAFF
few	-	TRBV7-8	TRBJ2-3	TGTGCCAGCAAGGAGGGGGGCAATACAGATACGCAGTATTTT	CASKEGGNTDTQYF
-	TRBD1	TRBV6-5	TRBJ1-2	TGTGCCAGCAGGCGACAGGGGAAGGACTATGGCTACACCTTC	CASRRQGKDYGYTF
many	TRBD1	TRBV20-1	TRBJ1-1	TGCAGTGCAAAAGGGGGGGAGACCAGGGGGCCTGGAGCTTTCTTT	CSAKGGETRGPGAFF
-	-	TRBV7-2	TRBJ1-3	TGTGCCAGCAGCTTACAGCAGGGAAGAAACACCATATATTTT	CASSLQQGRNTIYF
many	-	TRBV6-4	TRBJ2-1	TGTGCCAGCAGCTTTAGGGGGGGCTTCTACAATGAGCAGTTCTTC	CASSFRGGFYNEQFF
few	-	TRBV4-2	TRBJ2-1	TGTGCCAGCAGCCAAGATCAAGAGCCTCTGGGCAATGAGCAGTTCTTC	CASSQDQEPLGNEQFF
-	TRBD1	TRBV7-2	TRBJ1-5	TGTGCCAGCAGCAACAGACAGGGGCCGCAGCCCCAGCATTTT	CASSNRQGPQPQHF
many	-	TRBV7-7	TRBJ2-5	TGTGCTAGCAGACAGGAGGGGTTTTTCGGGACCCAGTACTTC	CASRQEGFFGTQYF
-	-	TRBV10-2	TRBJ2-1	TGCGCCAGCAGTCTTGGACCGTTTAGCTCCTACAATGAGCAGTTCTTC	CASSLGPFSSYNEQFF
many	TRBD2	TRBV12-3/TRBV12-4	TRBJ2-2	TGTGCCAGCAGGTCCCGGGCTAGCGGGGGCCGGAACACCGGGGAGCTGTTTTTT	CASRSRASGGRNTGELFF
many	TRBD1	TRBV7-2	TRBJ2-1	TGTGCCAGCAGCTTCGGGACAGGGGGCCTGGAGCAGTTCTTC	CASSFGTGGLEQFF
few	-	TRBV16	TRBJ2-1	TGTGCCAGCAGCCAATCAGCCGGGAACAATGAGCAGTTCTTC	CASSQSAGNNEQFF
many	-	TRBV7-8	TRBJ2-3	TGTGCCAGCTTGGCGGGACATGAGAGGATTGGCACAGATACGCAGTATTTT	CASLAGHERIGTDTQYF
few	-	TRBV27	TRBJ2-6	TGTGCCAGCACTCCCAGCTCTGGGGCCAACGTCCTGACTTTC	CASTPSSGANVLTF
-	-	TRBV5-1	TRBJ2-3	TGCGCCAGCAGTCTGACATCCGTACAGGGCCTCACAGATACGCAGTATTTT	CASSLTSVQGLTDTQYF
few	-	TRBV10-1	TRBJ2-2	TGCGCCAGCAGTCCCCTTGCGGGGAAACCCGGGGAGCTGTTTTTT	CASSPLAGKPGELFF
few	-	TRBV2	TRBJ2-5	TGTGCCAGCAGCGATGTACGGGGCCAAGAGACCCAGTACTTC	CASSDVRGQETQYF
-	-	TRBV29-1	TRBJ2-5	TGCAGCGCCACTTTGGAAGGGGGTAAAGAGACCCAGTACTTC	CSATLEGGKETQYF
-	TRBD1	TRBV10-3	TRBJ2-7	TGTGCCATCAGAGGAGAGAGACCCCCCCATCCAGGACAGGGGAACGAGCAGTACTTC	CAIRGERPPHPGQGNEQYF
few	-	TRBV12-3/TRBV12-4	TRBJ2-1	TGTGCCAGCAGCTGGTCTGACCTTATCCTCAACAATGAGCAGTTCTTC	CASSWSDLILNNEQFF
few	-	TRBV7-9	TRBJ2-5	TGTGCCAGCAGCCGGCCAGGGGTGGAGACCCAGTACTTC	CASSRPGVETQYF
few	-	TRBV7-9	TRBJ2-5	TGTGCCAGCAGCTTAACCGAGTACCAAGAGACCCAGTACTTC	CASSLTEYQETQYF
-	-	TRBV11-1	TRBJ1-4	TGTGCCAGCAGCGTAGTTCCGGTACAATCTTTTGCAACTAATGAAAAACTGTTTTTT	CASSVVPVQSFATNEKLFF
-	TRBD1	TRBV24-1	TRBJ2-5	TGTGCCACCAGTGATTCTGGACAGGGGCGGGAGACCCAGTACTTC	CATSDSGQGRETQYF
many	-	TRBV3-1	TRBJ1-1	TGTGCCAGCAGCCAACTGATTGGTGGAGGAGAAGCTTTCTTT	CASSQLIGGGEAFF
few	TRBD1	TRBV5-1	TRBJ2-5	TGCGCCAGCAGCGCCTCGACAGGGGTCGAGACCCAGTACTTC	CASSASTGVETQYF
many	TRBD2	TRBV20-1	TRBJ2-5	TGCAGTGCTAGCCCCCTCAGCGGGGGGTCCCAAGAGACCCAGTACTTC	CSASPLSGGSQETQYF
-	-	TRBV9	TRBJ1-2	TGTGCCAGCGGTCCTCCCAGGTCTAACTATGGCTACACCTTC	CASGPPRSNYGYTF
-	-	TRBV3-1	TRBJ2-3	TGTGCCACCTCCAAAGAGGGCCCAGGGACAGATACGCAGTATTTT	CATSKEGPGTDTQYF
few	TRBD2	TRBV27	TRBJ2-1	TGTGCCAGCAGTTCCGTAGCGGGGGCATACAATGAGCAGTTCTTC	CASSSVAGAYNEQFF
few	-	TRBV12-3/TRBV12-4	TRBJ1-5	TGTGCCAGCAGTCCCGGACATGAGGGACAGCCCCAGCATTTT	CASSPGHEGQPQHF
few	TRBD1	TRBV12-3/TRBV12-4	TRBJ1-3	TGTGCCAGCAGTTTAAGGGAAGACAGGGATGACGGAAACACCATATATTTT	CASSLREDRDDGNTIYF
once	-	TRBV19	TRBJ2-5	TGTGCCAGTAGTATGAGAACAGACCAAGAGACCCAGTACTTC	CASSMRTDQETQYF
-	-	TRBV12-3/TRBV12-4	TRBJ2-1	TGTGCCAGCAGTTTCAAGTATGAGCAGTTCTTC	CASSFKYEQFF
many	TRBD2	TRBV10-3	TRBJ2-5	TGTGCCATCAGTGACGGGACTAAGGTTCAAGAGACCCAGTACTTC	CAISDGTKVQETQYF
few	TRBD1	TRBV3-1	TRBJ1-5	TGTGCCAGCAGCCGAGGACAGGGCGGTCAGCCCCAGCATTTT	CASSRGQGGQPQHF
-	-	TRBV29-1	TRBJ1-2	TGCAGCGTTGAGTCGGGTCGTGGCTACACCTTC	CSVESGRGYTF
few	-	TRBV12-5	TRBJ2-1	TGTGCTAGTGGTTTGGGGCCTCTCGATGAGCAGTTCTTC	CASGLGPLDEQFF
many	-	TRBV20-1	TRBJ1-6	TGCAGTGCCCTGGCCAACGGAGGCTTTAATTCACCCCTCCACTTT	CSALANGGFNSPLHF
once	-	TRBV6-1	TRBJ2-2	TGTGCCAGCCATTCCCCGGCTCAGATGGGGGGCAAGGAGCTGTTTTTT	CASHSPAQMGGKELFF
few	TRBD1	TRBV7-2	TRBJ2-5	TGTGCCAGCAGCTTGGGGACAGGGGGCACAGAGACCCAGTACTTC	CASSLGTGGTETQYF